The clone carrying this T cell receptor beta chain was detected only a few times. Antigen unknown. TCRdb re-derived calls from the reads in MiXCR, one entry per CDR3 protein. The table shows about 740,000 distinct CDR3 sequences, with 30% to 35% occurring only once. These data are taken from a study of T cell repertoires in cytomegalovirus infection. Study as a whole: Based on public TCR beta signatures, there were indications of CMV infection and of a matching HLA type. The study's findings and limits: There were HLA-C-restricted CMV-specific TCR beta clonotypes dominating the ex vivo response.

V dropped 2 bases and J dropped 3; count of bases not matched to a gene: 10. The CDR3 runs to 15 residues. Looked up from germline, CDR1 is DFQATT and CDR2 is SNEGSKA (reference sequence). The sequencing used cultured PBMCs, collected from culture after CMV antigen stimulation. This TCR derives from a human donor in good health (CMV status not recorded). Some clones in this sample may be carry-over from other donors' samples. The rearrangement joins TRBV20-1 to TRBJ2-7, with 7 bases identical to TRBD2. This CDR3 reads CSARTSGGMGYEQYF. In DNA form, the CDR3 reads TGCAGTGCTAGAACTTCGGGGGGAATGGGCTACGAGCAGTACTTC.